This T cell receptor beta chain is from a study of T cell responses to AZD1222 COVID-19 vaccine (dated by TCRdb to about 2021). Context from the whole study: AZD1222 recipients with second doses at about 4 weeks or about 12 weeks were pooled, because spike-specific TCR depth and breadth did not differ between schedules. Enrollment into the trials was organized by age into subgroups of 18-55, 56-69 and 70-plus years, and those subgroups contained approximately 160, 26 and 62 TCR-sequenced participants, respectively. TCR sequencing covered roughly 230 trial participants: 207 given two doses of AZD1222 and 26 given two doses of MenACWY control vaccine.

General findings and caveats noted by the study authors: Epitopes outside the regions mutated in the B.1.351 and B.1.1.7 variants were reportedly recognized by nearly half of the unique spike-specific TCRs. The vaccine-associated CD4 TCRs covered the entire spike protein, and the dominant responses fell in regions 160-218 and 743-854. Conclusions about previously exposed vaccinees are limited, since just a handful of AZD1222 recipients were seropositive for SARS-CoV-2 at baseline. Participants were mostly white British, with more females than males. The authors suggested clonal diversity may have been underestimated. A significant rise in spike-specific TCR breadth and depth was observed after two AZD1222 doses relative to day 0 and relative to MenACWY recipients. No day 14 peak-response samples were available, so repertoires were characterized only after the peak T cell response. The 56-69-year group was small, and its depth increase did not reach significance, likely because of low power.

The CDR3 regions of human TCRbeta chains were analyzed by immunosequencing. Regarding the original processing steps: TCRs in the repertoires were matched against a reference library of SARS-CoV-2-specific TCRs that had been generated with the MIRA antigen-specificity platform. Breadth meant the fraction of unique TCRs that were SARS-CoV-2-associated, whereas depth meant the fraction of total T cells that were SARS-CoV-2-associated. Using the MIRA data, each spike-specific TCR was mapped to the spike region that the TCR reacts to and placed in a CD4 or CD8 class. Log10-transformed breadth and depth values were compared by one-way ANOVA with Sidak's multiple comparisons tests. TCRdb mirrors the immuneACCESS table, restricted to in-frame sequences. Some clones are absent from its copies; in checked studies, under half trace to an unresolved V gene, and the reason for the others is unknown. The D gene and trimming were derived from the DNA, and the V and J assignments and clone size from that table. The sample table records around 69,000 clones; about 88% of these occur just once. Roughly 11% of the sample lies in the top ten.

The sample's time point label, in plain terms: baseline before first vaccination. Vaccinee samples came from UK trials COV001 and COV002, including a single-blind randomized controlled phase 2/3 trial of AZD1222 (ChAdOx1 nCoV-19) in healthy adults. Trial participant PBMC samples were collected at day 0 and day 28 after the second dose for TCRbeta chain sequencing. The CDR3 runs 12 amino acids, cysteine and phenylalanine included. Of all the DNA, just the CDR3 is kept, 36 bases in frame from base 1. V and J lose 6 bases and 3 bases, and a span of 8 bases separates them. Regarding this clone: What this receptor recognizes is not known. No base-level quality is on record; no much larger clone is a single base apart.

This receptor was identified in an adult in good health. The V and J genes are TRBV12-3 or TRBV12-4 and TRBJ1-2; a confident D gene designation cannot be given. Sequencing used peripheral blood, obtained on day 0 of AZD1222 vaccination. The CDR3 has the sequence CASRSGDYGYTF. The nucleotide sequence is given as TGTGCCAGCAGATCCGGAGACTATGGCTACACCTTC.